This T cell receptor beta chain was identified in a study of blood T cell repertoires in COVID-19. As for the study in general: The analysed material was cDNA or gDNA that came from T cells, B-cell-depleted T cells, or PBMCs.

Source study methods: Amplification with reference gene primers provided the estimates of nucleated cell counts. Produced via immunoSEQ multiplex PCR; TCRdb's table is partial and in-frame only. V and J calls and clone size come straight from that table; D and trimming were deduced from the DNA. In the table there are around 300,000 clones, around 86% of which are singletons. CDR3 length equals 17 residues. With 0 bases removed from V and 2 bases from J, the gap between germline ends came to 16 bases. Germline values: CDR1 LGHDT, CDR2 YNNKEL (reference sequence). Participant ages covered roughly 18 to 89 years across 24 US areas.

The TCR sequence derives from a young woman who had recovered from COVID-19. V gene TRBV3-1 (or the pseudogene TRBV3-2) combines with J gene TRBJ2-5, with D possibly matching TRBD2 (6 bases). Sequenced material: PBMCs or T cells enriched from blood (not recorded which). The CDR3 spells CASSQDLESGRQETQYF. CDR3 DNA sequence: TGTGCCAGCAGCCAAGATTTGGAAAGCGGGCGACAAGAGACCCAGTACTTC.